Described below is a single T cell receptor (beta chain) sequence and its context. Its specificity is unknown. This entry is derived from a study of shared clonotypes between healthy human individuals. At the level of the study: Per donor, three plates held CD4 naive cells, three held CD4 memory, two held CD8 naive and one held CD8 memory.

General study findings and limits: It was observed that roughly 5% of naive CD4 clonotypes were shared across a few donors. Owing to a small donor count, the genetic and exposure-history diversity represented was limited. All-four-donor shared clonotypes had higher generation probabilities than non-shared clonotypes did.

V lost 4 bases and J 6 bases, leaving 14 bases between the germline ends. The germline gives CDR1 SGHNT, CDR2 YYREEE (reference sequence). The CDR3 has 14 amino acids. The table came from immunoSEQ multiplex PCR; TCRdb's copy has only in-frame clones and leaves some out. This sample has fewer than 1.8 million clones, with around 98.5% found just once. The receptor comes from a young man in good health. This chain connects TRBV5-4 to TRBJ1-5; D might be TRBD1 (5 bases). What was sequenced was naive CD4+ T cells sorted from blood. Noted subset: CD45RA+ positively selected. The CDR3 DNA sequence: TGTGCCAGCAGCCACGATGGACATCGTCAGCCCCAGCATTTT. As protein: CASSHDGHRQPQHF.